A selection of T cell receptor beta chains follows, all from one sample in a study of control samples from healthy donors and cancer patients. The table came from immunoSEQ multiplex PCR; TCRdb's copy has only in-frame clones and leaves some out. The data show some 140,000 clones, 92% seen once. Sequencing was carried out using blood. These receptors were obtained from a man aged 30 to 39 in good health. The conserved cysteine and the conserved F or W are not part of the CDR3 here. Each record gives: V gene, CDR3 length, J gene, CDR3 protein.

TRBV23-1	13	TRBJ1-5	ASSLEGAGNQPQH
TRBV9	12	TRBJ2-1	ASSVRDSYNEQF
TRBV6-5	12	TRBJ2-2	ASGKTPRGGELF
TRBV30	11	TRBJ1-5	AWSLASNQPQH
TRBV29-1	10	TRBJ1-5	SVQVGDQPQH
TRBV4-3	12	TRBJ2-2	ASSQDLPPGELF
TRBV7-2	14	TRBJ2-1	ASSLVLAGSYNEQF
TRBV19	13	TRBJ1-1	ASRETGGKVTEAF
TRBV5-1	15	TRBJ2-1	ASSLVSGTSAYNEQF
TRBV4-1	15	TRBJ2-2	ASSQESRILVTGELF
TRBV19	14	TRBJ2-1	ASSIAGTRPYNEQF
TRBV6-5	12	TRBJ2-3	ASSLRVGTDTQY
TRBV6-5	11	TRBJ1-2	ASSSFPNYGYT
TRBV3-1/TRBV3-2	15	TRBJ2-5	ASSQDGLAGVTETQY
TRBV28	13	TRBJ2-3	ASSSSGILSDTQY
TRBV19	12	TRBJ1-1	ASSPQGMNTEAF
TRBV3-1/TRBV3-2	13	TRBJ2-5	ASSPGTADQETQY
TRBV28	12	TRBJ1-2	ASRVINSNYGYT
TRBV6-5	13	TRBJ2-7	ASSYQAGGLGEQY
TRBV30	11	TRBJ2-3	AWSKEKGDTQY
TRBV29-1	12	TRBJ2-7	SVVGQGRPYEQY
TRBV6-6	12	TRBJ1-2	ASSGTEQNYGYT
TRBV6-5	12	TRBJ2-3	ASSQGPPTDTQY
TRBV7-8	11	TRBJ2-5	ASSLQAWETQY
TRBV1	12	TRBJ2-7	TSSQPGGPIEQY
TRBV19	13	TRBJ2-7	ASSKGTGGDYEQY
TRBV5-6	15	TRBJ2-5	ASSLRGWDRDFETQY
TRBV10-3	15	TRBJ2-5	AISASGGDGAQETQY
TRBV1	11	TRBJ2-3	TSIPTSTDTQY
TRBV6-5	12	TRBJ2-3	ASSRLAETDTQY
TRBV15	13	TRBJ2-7	ATSRMRTGYYEQY
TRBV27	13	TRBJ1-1	ASSFWKVRGTEAF
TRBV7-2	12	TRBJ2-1	ASSFGTSGAEQF
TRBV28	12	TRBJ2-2	ASSLGLSTGELF
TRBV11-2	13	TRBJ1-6	ASSLEIGGNSPLH